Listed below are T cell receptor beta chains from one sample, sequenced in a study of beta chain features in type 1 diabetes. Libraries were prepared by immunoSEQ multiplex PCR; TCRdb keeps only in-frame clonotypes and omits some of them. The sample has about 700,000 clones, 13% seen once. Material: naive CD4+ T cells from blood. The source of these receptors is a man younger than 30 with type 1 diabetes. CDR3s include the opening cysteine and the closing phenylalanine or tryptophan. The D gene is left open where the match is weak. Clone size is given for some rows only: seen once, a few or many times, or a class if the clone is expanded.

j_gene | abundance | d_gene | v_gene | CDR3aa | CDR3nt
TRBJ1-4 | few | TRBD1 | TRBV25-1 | CATSPGTVNEKLFF | TGTGCCACCTCCCCCGGGACAGTAAATGAAAAACTGTTTTTT
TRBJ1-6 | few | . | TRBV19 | CASSEGRGSPLHF | TGTGCCAGCAGCGAGGGTAGAGGATCACCCCTCCACTTT
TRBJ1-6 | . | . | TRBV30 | CAWSPPDRTNSPLHF | TGTGCCTGGAGTCCACCGGACAGAACGAATTCACCCCTCCACTTT
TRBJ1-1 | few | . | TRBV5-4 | CASSLEEVLSTEAFF | TGTGCCAGCAGCTTGGAGGAGGTGTTAAGCACTGAAGCTTTCTTT
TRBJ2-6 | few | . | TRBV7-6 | CASSLGPRTSSGANVLTF | TGTGCCAGCAGCTTAGGACCCCGCACCAGCTCTGGGGCCAACGTCCTGACTTTC
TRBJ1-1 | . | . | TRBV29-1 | CSVVSNTEAFF | TGCAGCGTTGTGAGTAACACTGAAGCTTTCTTT
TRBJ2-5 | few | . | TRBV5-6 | CASSGDTRGPETQYF | TGTGCCAGCAGCGGCGATACAAGGGGCCCGGAGACCCAGTACTTC
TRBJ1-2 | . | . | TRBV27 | CASSPSTVTNYGYTF | TGTGCCAGCAGCCCGTCGACTGTGACTAACTATGGCTACACCTTC
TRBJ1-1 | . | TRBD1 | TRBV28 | CASSIPTGGRNTEAFF | TGTGCCAGCAGTATCCCAACAGGGGGCAGGAACACTGAAGCTTTCTTT
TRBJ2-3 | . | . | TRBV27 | CASSSPGRPTDTQYF | TGTGCCAGCAGTTCGCCGGGAAGACCCACAGATACGCAGTATTTT
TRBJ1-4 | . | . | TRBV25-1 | CASSSPGNEKLFF | TGTGCCAGCAGTTCCCCCGGGAATGAAAAACTGTTTTTT
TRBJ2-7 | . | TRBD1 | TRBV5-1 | CASFDRGRPYEQYF | TGCGCCAGCTTTGACAGGGGGCGCCCCTACGAGCAGTACTTC
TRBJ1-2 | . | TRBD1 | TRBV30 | CAWSVKDRRYDYGYTF | TGTGCCTGGAGTGTAAAGGACAGGCGTTACGACTATGGCTACACCTTC
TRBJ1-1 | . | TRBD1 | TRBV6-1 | CASSARGSEAFF | TGTGCCAGCAGTGCCAGGGGGTCTGAAGCTTTCTTT
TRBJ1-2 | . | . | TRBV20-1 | CSAFLHGYTF | TGCAGTGCATTCCTACATGGCTACACCTTC
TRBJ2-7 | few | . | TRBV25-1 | CASSELPSSEQYF | TGTGCCAGCAGTGAACTCCCCTCGAGTGAGCAGTACTTC
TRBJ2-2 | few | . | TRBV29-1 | CSVWLRNTGELFF | TGCAGCGTTTGGTTACGGAACACCGGGGAGCTGTTTTTT
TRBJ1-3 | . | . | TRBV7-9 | CASSPPGWSGNTIYF | TGTGCCAGCAGCCCCCCCGGGTGGTCTGGAAACACCATATATTTT
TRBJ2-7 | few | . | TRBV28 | CASRESYEQYF | TGTGCCAGCCGCGAATCCTACGAGCAGTACTTC
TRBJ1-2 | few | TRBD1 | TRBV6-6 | CASSYRDRGDGYTF | TGTGCCAGCAGTTACCGAGACAGGGGCGATGGCTACACCTTC
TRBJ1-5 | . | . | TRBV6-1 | CASLRGFESNQPQHF | TGTGCCAGCCTGCGGGGTTTTGAAAGCAATCAGCCCCAGCATTTT
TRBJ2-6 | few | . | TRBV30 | CAWSPGRWGANVLTF | TGTGCCTGGAGCCCAGGGAGGTGGGGGGCCAACGTCCTGACTTTC
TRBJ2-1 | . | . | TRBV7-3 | CASSLGQSNEQFF | TGTGCCAGCAGCTTGGGTCAGAGCAATGAGCAGTTCTTC
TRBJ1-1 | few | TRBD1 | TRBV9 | CASSVATGGTEAFF | TGTGCCAGCAGCGTCGCTACAGGGGGCACTGAAGCTTTCTTT
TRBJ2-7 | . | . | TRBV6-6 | CASSLTRDTYYEQYF | TGTGCCAGCAGTCTAACTCGGGACACGTACTACGAGCAGTACTTC
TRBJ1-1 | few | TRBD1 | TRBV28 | CASSAWTGDGGTEAFF | TGTGCCAGCAGTGCCTGGACAGGGGACGGTGGCACTGAAGCTTTCTTT
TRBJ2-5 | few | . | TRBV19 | CASSTERTVQETQYF | TGTGCCAGTAGTACCGAGAGGACGGTACAAGAGACCCAGTACTTC
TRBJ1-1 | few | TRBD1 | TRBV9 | CASSAWTGRNTEAFF | TGTGCCAGCAGCGCCTGGACAGGGAGGAACACTGAAGCTTTCTTT
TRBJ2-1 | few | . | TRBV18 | CASSPSGGEAQGYNEQFF | TGTGCCAGCTCACCGTCCGGAGGCGAGGCGCAGGGCTACAATGAGCAGTTCTTC
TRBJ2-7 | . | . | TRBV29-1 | CSVGPRLSYEQYF | TGCAGCGTTGGCCCGAGGCTCTCCTACGAGCAGTACTTC
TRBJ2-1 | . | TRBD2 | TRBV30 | CAWRGGGLEQFF | TGTGCCTGGAGAGGCGGGGGACTCGAGCAGTTCTTC
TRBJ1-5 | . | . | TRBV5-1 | CASSFGAQGSNQPQHF | TGCGCCAGCAGCTTTGGGGCACAGGGCAGCAATCAGCCCCAGCATTTT
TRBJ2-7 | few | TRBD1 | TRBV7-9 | CASSLGQSTGYEQYF | TGTGCCAGCAGCTTAGGGCAGTCGACAGGGTACGAGCAGTACTTC
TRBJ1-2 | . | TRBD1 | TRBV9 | CASIPSFHMDRVYGYTF | TGTGCCAGCATCCCTAGCTTCCACATGGACAGGGTTTATGGCTACACCTTC
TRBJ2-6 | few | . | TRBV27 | CASSSSSGANVLTF | .
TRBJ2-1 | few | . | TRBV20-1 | CSASGQNEQFF | TGCAGTGCGAGCGGACAAAATGAGCAGTTCTTC
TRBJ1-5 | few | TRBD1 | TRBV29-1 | CSVETGEGQPQHF | TGCAGCGTCGAGACAGGGGAGGGCCAGCCCCAGCATTTT
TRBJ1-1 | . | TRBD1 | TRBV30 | CAWTTGGFGSFEAFF | TGTGCCTGGACCACAGGGGGCTTTGGATCGTTTGAAGCTTTCTTT
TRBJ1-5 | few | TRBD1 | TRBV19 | CASSSGTGGNNQPQHF | TGTGCCAGTAGTAGCGGGACAGGGGGCAACAATCAGCCCCAGCATTTT
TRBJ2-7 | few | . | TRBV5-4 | CASSTGTAREQYF | TGTGCCAGCAGCACCGGGACGGCCCGCGAGCAGTACTTC
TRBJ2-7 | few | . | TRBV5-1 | CASSLEGGTEPYEQYF | TGCGCCAGCAGCTTGGAGGGGGGGACTGAGCCCTACGAGCAGTACTTC
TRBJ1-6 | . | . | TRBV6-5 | CASSSRDRSPLHF | TGTGCCAGCAGTTCCAGGGACCGCTCACCCCTCCACTTT
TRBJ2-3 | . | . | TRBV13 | CASSLVFPQGLVTDTQYF | TGTGCCAGCAGCTTAGTGTTTCCACAGGGATTAGTCACAGATACGCAGTATTTT